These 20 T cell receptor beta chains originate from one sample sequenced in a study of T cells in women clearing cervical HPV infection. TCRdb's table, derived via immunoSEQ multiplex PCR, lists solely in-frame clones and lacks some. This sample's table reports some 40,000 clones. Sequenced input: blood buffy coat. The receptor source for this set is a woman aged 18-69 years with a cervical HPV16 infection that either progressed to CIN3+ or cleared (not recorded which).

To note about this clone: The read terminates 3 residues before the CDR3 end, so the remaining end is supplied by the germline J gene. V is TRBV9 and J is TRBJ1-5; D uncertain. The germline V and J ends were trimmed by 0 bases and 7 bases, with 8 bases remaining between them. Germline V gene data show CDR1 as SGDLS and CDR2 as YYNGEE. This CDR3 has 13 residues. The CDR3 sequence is CASSVDQWQPQHF. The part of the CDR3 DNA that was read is TGTGCCAGCAGCGTAGATCAGTGGCAGCCC. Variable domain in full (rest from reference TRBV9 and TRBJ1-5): DSGVTQTPKHLITATGQRVTLRCSPRSGDLSVYWYQQSLDQGLQFLIQYYNGEERAKGNILERFSAQQFPDLHSELNLSSLELGDSALYFCASSVDQWQPQHFGDGTRLSIL.

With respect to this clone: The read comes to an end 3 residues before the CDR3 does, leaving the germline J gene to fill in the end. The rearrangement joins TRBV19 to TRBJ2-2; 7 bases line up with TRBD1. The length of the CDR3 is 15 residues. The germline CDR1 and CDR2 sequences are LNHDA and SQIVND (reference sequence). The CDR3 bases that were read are TGTGCCAGTGGGGCCTCAGACAGGGACAATTCACCG. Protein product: CASGASDRDNSP. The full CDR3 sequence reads CASGASDRDNSPLFF.

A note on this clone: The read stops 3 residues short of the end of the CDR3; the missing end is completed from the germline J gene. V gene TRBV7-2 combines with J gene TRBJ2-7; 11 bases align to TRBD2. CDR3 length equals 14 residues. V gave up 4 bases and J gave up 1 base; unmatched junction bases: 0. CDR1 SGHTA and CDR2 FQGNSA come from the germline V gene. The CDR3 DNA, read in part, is TGTGCCAGCAGCTGGACTAGCGGGTCCTACGAG. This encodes CASSWTSGSYE. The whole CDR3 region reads CASSWTSGSYEQYF.

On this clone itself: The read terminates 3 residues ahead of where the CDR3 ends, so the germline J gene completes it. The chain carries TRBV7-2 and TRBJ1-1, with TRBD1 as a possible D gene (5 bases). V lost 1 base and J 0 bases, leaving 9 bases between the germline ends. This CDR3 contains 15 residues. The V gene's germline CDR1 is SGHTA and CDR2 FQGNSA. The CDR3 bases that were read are TGTGCCAGCAGCTTAGGGGGCGCTATGAACACTGAA. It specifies CASSLGGAMNTE. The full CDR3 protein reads CASSLGGAMNTEAFF.

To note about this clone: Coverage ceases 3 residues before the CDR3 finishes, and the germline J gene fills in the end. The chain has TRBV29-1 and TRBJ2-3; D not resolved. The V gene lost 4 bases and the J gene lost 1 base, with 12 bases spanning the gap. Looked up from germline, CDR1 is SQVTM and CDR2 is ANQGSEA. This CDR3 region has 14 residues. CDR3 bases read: TGCAGCGTTGTTAAGTCCAGAGGCACAGATACG. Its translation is CSVVKSRGTDT. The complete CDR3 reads CSVVKSRGTDTQYF.

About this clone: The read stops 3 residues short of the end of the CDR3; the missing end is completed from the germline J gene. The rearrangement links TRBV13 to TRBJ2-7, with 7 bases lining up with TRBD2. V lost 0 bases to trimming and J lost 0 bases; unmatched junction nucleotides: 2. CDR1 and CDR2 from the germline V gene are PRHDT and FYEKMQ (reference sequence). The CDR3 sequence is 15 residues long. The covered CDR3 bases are TGTGCCAGCAGCTTAGGAACGGGGGGCTCCTACGAG. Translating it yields CASSLGTGGSYE. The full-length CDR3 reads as CASSLGTGGSYEQYF.

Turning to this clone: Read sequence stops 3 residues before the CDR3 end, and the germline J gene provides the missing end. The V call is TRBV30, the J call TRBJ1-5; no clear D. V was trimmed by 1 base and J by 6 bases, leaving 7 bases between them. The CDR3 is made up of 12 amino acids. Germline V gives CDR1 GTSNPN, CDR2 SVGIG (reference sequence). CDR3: CAWSGRGQPQHF. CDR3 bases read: TGTGCCTGGAGTGGAAGAGGTCAGCCC.

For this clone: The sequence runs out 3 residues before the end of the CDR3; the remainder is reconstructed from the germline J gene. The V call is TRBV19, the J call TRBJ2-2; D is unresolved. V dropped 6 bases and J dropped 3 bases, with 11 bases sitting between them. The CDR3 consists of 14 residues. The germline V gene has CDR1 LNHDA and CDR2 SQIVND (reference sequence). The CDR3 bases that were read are TGTGCCAGTAGGGTTCTAAGGGACACCGGGGAG. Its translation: CASRVLRDTGE. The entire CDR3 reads CASRVLRDTGELFF.

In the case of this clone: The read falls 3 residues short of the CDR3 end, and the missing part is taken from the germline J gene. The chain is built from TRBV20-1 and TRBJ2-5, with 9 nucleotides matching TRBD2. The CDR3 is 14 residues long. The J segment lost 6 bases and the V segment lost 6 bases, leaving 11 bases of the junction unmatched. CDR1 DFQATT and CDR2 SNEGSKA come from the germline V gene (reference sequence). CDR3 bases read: TGCAGTGCCCCACCAACTAGCGGGCGACAGACC. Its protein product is CSAPPTSGRQT. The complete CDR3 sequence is CSAPPTSGRQTQYF.

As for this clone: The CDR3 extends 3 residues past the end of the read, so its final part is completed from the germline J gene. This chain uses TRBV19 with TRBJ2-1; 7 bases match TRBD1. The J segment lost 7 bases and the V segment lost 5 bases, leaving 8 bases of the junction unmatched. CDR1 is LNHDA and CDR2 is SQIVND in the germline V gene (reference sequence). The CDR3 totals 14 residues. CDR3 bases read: TGTGCCAGTAGTCATGACAGGGATAGAAATGAG. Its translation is CASSHDRDRNE. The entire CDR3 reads CASSHDRDRNEQFF.

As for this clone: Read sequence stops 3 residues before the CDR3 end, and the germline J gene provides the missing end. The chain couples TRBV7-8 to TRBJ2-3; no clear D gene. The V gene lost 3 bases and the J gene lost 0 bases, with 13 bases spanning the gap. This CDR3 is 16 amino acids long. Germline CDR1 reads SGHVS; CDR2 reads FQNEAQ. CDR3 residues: CASSFVHSPSTDTQYF. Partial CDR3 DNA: TGTGCCAGCAGCTTCGTGCACAGCCCCAGCACAGATACG.

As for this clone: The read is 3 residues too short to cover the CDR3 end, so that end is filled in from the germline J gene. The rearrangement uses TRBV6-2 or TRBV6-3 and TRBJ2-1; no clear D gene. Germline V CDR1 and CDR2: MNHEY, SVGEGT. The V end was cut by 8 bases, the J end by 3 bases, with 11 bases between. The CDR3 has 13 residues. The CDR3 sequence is CASCWAVYNEQFF. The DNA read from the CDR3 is TGTGCCAGCTGTTGGGCAGTCTACAATGAG.

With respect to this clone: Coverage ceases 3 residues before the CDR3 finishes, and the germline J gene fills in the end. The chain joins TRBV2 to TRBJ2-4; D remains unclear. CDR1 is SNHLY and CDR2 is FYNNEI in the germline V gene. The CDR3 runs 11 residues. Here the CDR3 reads CASRYNYGQYF. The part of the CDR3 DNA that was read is TGTGCCAGCAGATATAACTATGGT.

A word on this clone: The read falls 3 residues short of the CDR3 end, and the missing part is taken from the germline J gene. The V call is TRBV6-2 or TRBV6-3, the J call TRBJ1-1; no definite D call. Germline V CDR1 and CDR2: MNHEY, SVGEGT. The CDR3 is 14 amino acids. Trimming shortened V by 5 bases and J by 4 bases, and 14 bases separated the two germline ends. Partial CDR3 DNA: TGTGCCAGCAGTGACGCCGTGGGCCGCACTGAA. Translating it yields CASSDAVGRTE. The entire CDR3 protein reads CASSDAVGRTEAFF.

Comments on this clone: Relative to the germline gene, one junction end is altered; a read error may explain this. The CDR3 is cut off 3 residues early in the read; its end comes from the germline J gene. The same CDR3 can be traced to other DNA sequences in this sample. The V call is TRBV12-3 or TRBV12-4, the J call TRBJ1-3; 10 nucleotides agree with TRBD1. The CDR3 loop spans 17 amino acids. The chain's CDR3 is CASSIAGTGVEGNTIYF. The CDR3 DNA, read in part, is TGTGCCAGCAGTATCGCCGGGACAGGGGTCGAAGGAAACACA.

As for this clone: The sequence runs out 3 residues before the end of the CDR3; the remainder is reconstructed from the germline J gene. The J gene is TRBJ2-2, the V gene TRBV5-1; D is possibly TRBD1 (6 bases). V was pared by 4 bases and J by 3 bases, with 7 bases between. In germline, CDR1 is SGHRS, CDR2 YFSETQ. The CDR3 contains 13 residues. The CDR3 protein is CASSEGDTGELFF. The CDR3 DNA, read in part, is TGCGCCAGCAGCGAGGGGGACACCGGGGAG.

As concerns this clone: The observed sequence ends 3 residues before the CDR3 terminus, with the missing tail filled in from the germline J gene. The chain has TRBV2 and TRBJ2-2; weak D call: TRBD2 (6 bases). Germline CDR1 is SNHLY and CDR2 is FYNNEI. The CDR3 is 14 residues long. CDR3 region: CASTWDWGNSPLFF. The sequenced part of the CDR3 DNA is TGTGCCAGCACGTGGGACTGGGGAAATTCACCG.

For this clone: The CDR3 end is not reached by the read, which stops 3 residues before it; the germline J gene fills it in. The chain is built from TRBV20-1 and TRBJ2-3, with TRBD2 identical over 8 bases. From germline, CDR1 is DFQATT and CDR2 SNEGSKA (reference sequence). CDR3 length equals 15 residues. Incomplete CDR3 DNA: TGCAGTGCTAGAGAAACTAGCGGCTTCGTAGTCACG. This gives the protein CSARETSGFVVT. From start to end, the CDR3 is CSARETSGFVVTQYF.

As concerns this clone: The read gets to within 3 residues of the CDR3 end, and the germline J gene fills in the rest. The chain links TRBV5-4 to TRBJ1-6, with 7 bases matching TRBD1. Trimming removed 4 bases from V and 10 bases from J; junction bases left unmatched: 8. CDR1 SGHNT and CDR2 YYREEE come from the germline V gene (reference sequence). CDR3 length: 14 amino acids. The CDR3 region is CASSRDSPGSPLHF. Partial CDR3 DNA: TGTGCCAGCAGCCGGGACAGCCCTGGCTCACCC.

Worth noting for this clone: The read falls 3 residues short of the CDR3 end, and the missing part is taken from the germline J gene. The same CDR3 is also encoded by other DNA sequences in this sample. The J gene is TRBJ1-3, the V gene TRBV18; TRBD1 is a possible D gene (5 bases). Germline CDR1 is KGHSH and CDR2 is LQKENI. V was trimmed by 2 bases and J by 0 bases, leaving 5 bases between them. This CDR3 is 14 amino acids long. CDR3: CASSPDSSGNTIYF. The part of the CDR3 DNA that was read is TGTGCCAGCTCACCAGACAGCTCTGGAAACACC.